These 15 T cell receptor beta chains were all obtained from the same sample, sequenced in a study of tissue T cells after allogeneic stem cell transplantation. The data were produced by immunoSEQ multiplex PCR, yet TCRdb's version contains in-frame clones alone and is incomplete. The table has about 2,400 clones, about three fifths seen once. The material sequenced was gut tissue. These receptors were obtained from a female BALB/c mouse in good health. Mouse strain MHC haplotype: H2-d.

As regards this clone: Gene names are mouse gene names. The read is 1 residue too short to cover the CDR3 end, so that end is filled in from the germline J gene. The genes are TRBV2 and TRBJ1-3; TRBD1 agrees at 9 bases. V gave up 3 bases and J gave up 3 bases; unmatched junction bases: 6. CDR3 length: 16 residues. Germline V gene data show CDR1 as LGHNA and CDR2 as YSYQKL. Here the CDR3 reads CASSHPGQGGGNTLYF. CDR3 DNA, as far as it was read: TGTGCCAGCAGCCATCCGGGACAGGGAGGTGGAAATACGCTCTAT.

Concerning this clone: Mouse gene names and germline throughout. Sequencing ends 1 residue short of the CDR3 end; the germline J gene provides the rest. The J gene is TRBJ2-2, the V gene TRBV1; D remains unclear. CDR3 size: 14 residues. The germline V gene has CDR1 NSQYPW and CDR2 LRSPGD (reference sequence). V was clipped by 1 base and J by 0 bases, with 3 bases between them. CDR3 sequence: CTCSAGTNTGQLYF. Incomplete CDR3 DNA: TGCACCTGCAGTGCAGGGACAAACACCGGGCAGCTCTAC.

In regard to this clone: Gene names and germline refer to mouse. The read ends 1 residue before the CDR3 terminus; that terminus is restored from the germline J gene. The V gene is TRBV4, the J gene TRBJ2-7; 12 bases line up with TRBD2. The CDR3 spans 13 residues. V was pared by 6 bases and J by 7 bases, with 4 bases of the junction left unmatched. Germline assignment: CDR1 LGHDT and CDR2 YNNKQL (reference sequence). CDR3 protein: CASRGLGGPEQYF. The CDR3 DNA, read in part, is TGTGCCAGCAGGGGACTGGGGGGCCCAGAACAGTAC.

Note on this clone: Gene names refer to mouse genes. The read ends 1 residue early relative to the CDR3; the germline J gene fills the gap. V is TRBV29 and J is TRBJ2-7, with D possibly TRBD1 on 6 matching bases. The CDR3 length is 13 residues. V was shortened by 2 bases and J by 3 bases, with 8 bases between the two germline ends. The germline gives CDR1 MSHET, CDR2 SYDVDS. The CDR3: CASSLRGHYEQYF. CDR3 bases read: TGTGCTAGCAGTTTAAGGGGACACTATGAACAGTAC. The full variable domain, completed using reference TRBV29 and TRBJ2-7, is DMKVTQMPRYLIKRMGENVLLECGQDMSHETMYWYRQDPGLGLQLIYISYDVDSNSEGDIPKGYRVSRKKREHFSLILDSAKTNQTSVYFCASSLRGHYEQYFGPGTRLTVL.

Note on this clone: Gene names follow the mouse nomenclature. The read is 1 residue too short to cover the CDR3 end, so that end is filled in from the germline J gene. The rearrangement joins TRBV13-2 to TRBJ2-5, with 9 bases aligning to TRBD2. The ends lost 0 bases at V and 6 bases at J; junction bases unmatched: 2. The germline V gene encodes CDR1 NNHNN and CDR2 SYGAGS (reference sequence). The CDR3 is made up of 14 amino acids. CDR3 bases read: TGTGCCAGCGGTGATGACTGGGGGGATGACACCCAGTAC. Translated, it gives CASGDDWGDDTQY. The whole CDR3 sequence is CASGDDWGDDTQYF.

On this clone itself: Gene and germline names: mouse. The read terminates 1 residue ahead of where the CDR3 ends, so the germline J gene completes it. The chain has TRBV13-2 and TRBJ1-5; D is possibly TRBD1 (6 bases). Germline values: CDR1 NNHNN, CDR2 SYGAGS (reference sequence). This CDR3 has 14 residues. Trimming removed 4 bases at V and 3 bases at J, with 11 bases between. The chain's CDR3 is CASGYRAVNQAPLF. The CDR3 bases that were read are TGTGCCAGCGGTTACAGGGCGGTCAACCAGGCTCCGCTT.

A word on this clone: The gene names here belong to mouse. Read sequence stops 1 residue before the CDR3 end, and the germline J gene provides the missing end. The chain has TRBV29 and TRBJ1-1; 7 bases are shared with TRBD1. The CDR3 consists of 16 residues. Germline values: CDR1 MSHET, CDR2 SYDVDS. The junction had 10 bases not matched to a gene; V was cut back by 5 bases and J by 1 base. CDR3 in amino acids: CASSLPRGRGNTEVFF. The covered CDR3 bases are TGTGCTAGCAGTCTCCCCAGGGGGAGGGGAAACACAGAAGTCTTC.

This clone was seen a few times. Mouse gene names and germline throughout. The sequence runs out 1 residue before the end of the CDR3; the remainder is reconstructed from the germline J gene. This chain connects TRBV1 to TRBJ2-7; the D gene is possibly TRBD1 (6 bases). V lost 4 bases and J 4 bases, leaving 8 bases between the germline ends. Germline V lookup: CDR1 NSQYPW, CDR2 LRSPGD (reference sequence). This CDR3 is built from 12 residues. Here the CDR3 reads CTCSEDRYEQYF. CDR3 bases read: TGCACCTGCAGTGAGGACAGATATGAACAGTAC.

As to this clone: The genes are named according to mouse. The read terminates 1 residue ahead of where the CDR3 ends, so the germline J gene completes it. The chain recombines TRBV19 with TRBJ2-5; 7 bases agree with TRBD1. The CDR3 spans 15 residues. V lost 4 bases and J lost 2; bases outside the gene matches: 7. CDR1 and CDR2 (germline): FNHDT, SITEND (reference sequence). This chain's CDR3 is CASSPTGVVQDTQYF. CDR3 bases read: TGTGCCAGCAGTCCCACAGGGGTCGTCCAAGACACCCAGTAC.

For this clone: Genes here carry mouse names. The read halts 1 residue ahead of the CDR3 end, with the missing end drawn from the germline J gene. The gene calls are TRBV1 and TRBJ2-1; D is tentatively TRBD1 or TRBD2 (5 bases each). CDR1 and CDR2 from the germline V gene are NSQYPW and LRSPGD (reference sequence). There are 14 residues in the CDR3. Trimming left V 3 bases short and J 1 base short, with 7 bases between. The sequenced CDR3 bases are TGCACCTGCAGTGCCCGGGACAACTATGCTGAGCAGTTC. It is translated as CTCSARDNYAEQF. The entire CDR3 protein reads CTCSARDNYAEQFF. Complete variable domain (other parts from reference TRBV1 and TRBJ2-1): VTLLEQNPRWRLVPRGQAVNLRCILKNSQYPWMSWYQQDLQKQLQWLFTLRSPGDKEVKSLPGADYLATRVTDTELRLQVANMSQGRTLYCTCSARDNYAEQFFGPGTRLTVL.

There are a few counts of this clone. Genes and germline come from the mouse. The sequence runs out 1 residue before the end of the CDR3; the remainder is reconstructed from the germline J gene. The chain links TRBV24 to TRBJ2-3; 12 bases line up with TRBD2. Germline CDR1 is KGHTA and CDR2 is FRNEEI. The junction had 5 bases not matched to a gene; V was cut back by 5 bases and J by 2 bases. The CDR3 extends over 16 amino acids. The CDR3 DNA, read in part, is TGTGCCAGCAGTGTGACTGGGGGGGCTTTTGCAGAAACGCTGTAT. This encodes CASSVTGGAFAETLY. In full, the CDR3 reads CASSVTGGAFAETLYF.

Concerning this clone itself: Gene and germline names: mouse. The CDR3 end falls 1 residue outside the read, so it is completed with the germline J gene. V gene TRBV19 combines with J gene TRBJ2-2, with TRBD2 identical over 10 bases. Germline-derived CDR1 and CDR2 are FNHDT and SITEND (reference sequence). There are 13 residues in the CDR3. V trimming: 4 bases; J trimming: 6 bases; junction bases outside the gene matches: 0. CDR3 amino acids: CASSGTGAGQLYF. The sequenced part of the CDR3 DNA is TGTGCCAGCAGTGGGACTGGGGCCGGGCAGCTCTAC. The full variable domain, rest sourced from reference TRBV19 and TRBJ2-2, is GGIITQTPKFLIGQEGQKLTLKCQQNFNHDTMYWYRQDSGKGLRLIYYSITENDLQKGDLSEGYDASREKKSSFSLTVTSAQKNEMAVFLCASSGTGAGQLYFGEGSKLTVL.

This clone showed up just a few times. Gene names are mouse gene names. Coverage ceases 1 residue before the CDR3 finishes, and the germline J gene fills in the end. V usage is TRBV5 and J usage is TRBJ1-3, with TRBD1 identical over 8 bases. Germline-derived CDR1 and CDR2 are LGHNA and YNLKQL (reference sequence). Germline trimming cut 4 bases from V and 2 bases from J; bases unmatched to any gene: 4. CDR3 length: 15 residues. CDR3 bases read: TGTGCCAGCAGCCCCGGACAGGGAACTGGAAATACGCTCTAT. This translates into CASSPGQGTGNTLY. The CDR3 in its entirety is CASSPGQGTGNTLYF.

As regards this clone: The listed genes are named as in mouse. The sequence runs out 1 residue before the end of the CDR3; the remainder is reconstructed from the germline J gene. The chain recombines TRBV2 with TRBJ2-4; maybe TRBD2 (6 bases). V gave up 3 bases and J gave up 4 bases, with 11 bases separating them. From germline, CDR1 is LGHNA and CDR2 YSYQKL. This CDR3 spans 14 amino acids. Incomplete CDR3 DNA: TGTGCCAGCAGCCAGGGGGGAGAGGAAAACACCTTGTAC. Translation gives CASSQGGEENTLY. The full CDR3 protein reads CASSQGGEENTLYF.

Concerning this clone: Gene names follow the mouse nomenclature. The CDR3 is cut off 1 residue early in the read; its end comes from the germline J gene. V is TRBV13-3 and J is TRBJ2-7; D not resolved. Looked up from germline, CDR1 is NNHDY and CDR2 is SYVADS. This CDR3 has 13 amino acids. V was shortened by 0 bases and J by 4 bases, with 8 bases between the two germline ends. The covered CDR3 bases are TGTGCCAGCAGTGATGAGACGCCGTATGAACAGTAC. Protein product: CASSDETPYEQY. In full, the CDR3 reads CASSDETPYEQYF.